These 18 T cell receptor beta chains were sequenced from one sample in a study of T cell clonotyping in hematopoietic cell transplantation. Some clones are missing from TCRdb's copy, which holds only in-frame ones; the method was immunoSEQ multiplex PCR. The sample lists 4,700 or so clones, under 85% occurring once. The sequencing here drew on peripheral blood mononuclear cells, taken 180 days after allogeneic stem cell transplant. These receptors all come from a male patient aged 55 to 69 who had an allogeneic stem cell transplant from an unrelated donor, so T cells may come from the graft donor. Some clones in this sample may be carry-over from other donors' samples.

The rearrangement uses TRBV7-3 and TRBJ1-1, with 7 bases aligning to TRBD1. Germline CDR1 reads SGHTA; CDR2 reads FQGTGA. After removal of 1 base from V and 5 bases from J, the junction contained 7 bases not matched to a gene. The CDR3 contains 15 residues. The CDR3 coding sequence is TGTGCCAGCAGCTTAATGGGGTCACAGGGGACTGAAGCTTTCTTT. Translated: CASSLMGSQGTEAFF.

The chain recombines TRBV27 with TRBJ1-2; the D is unclear. V lost 5 bases and J 4 bases, leaving 11 bases between the germline ends. This CDR3 contains 13 residues. Germline loops: CDR1 MNHEY, CDR2 SMNVEV (reference sequence). The CDR3 nucleotides read TGTGCCAGCAGTAACCGGGCCACCTATGGCTACACCTTC. Translating gives CASSNRATYGYTF.

This clone was picked up one time. V usage is TRBV6-5 and J usage is TRBJ1-2; 7 bases match TRBD1. This CDR3 contains 15 residues. Germline V gene sequence: CDR1 MNHEY, CDR2 SVGAGI. The junction had 14 bases not matched to a gene; V was cut back by 6 bases and J by 7 bases. CDR3 DNA: TGTGCCAGCAGACCTACTGACCGGAACAGGGGTGGCTACACCTTC. It yields the protein CASRPTDRNRGGYTF.

The rearrangement uses TRBV4-2 and TRBJ2-7; D might be TRBD2 (6 bases). CDR1 LGHNA and CDR2 YNFKEQ come from the germline V gene. V dropped 4 bases and J dropped 2 bases, with 12 bases sitting between them. This CDR3 is built from 14 residues. The CDR3 reads CASSRGTVAYEQYF. CDR3 nucleotides: TGTGCCAGCAGCCGCGGGACGGTAGCCTACGAGCAGTACTTC.

The chain links TRBV2 to TRBJ1-2; perhaps TRBD1 as D (5 bases). With 6 bases removed from V and 2 bases from J, the gap between germline ends came to 10 bases. This CDR3 is built from 13 residues. Germline V lookup: CDR1 SNHLY, CDR2 FYNNEI. The CDR3 spells CASRGHFNYGYTF. DNA for the CDR3: TGTGCCAGCAGAGGACACTTCAACTATGGCTACACCTTC.

The V and J genes are TRBV27 and TRBJ2-7; D may be TRBD1 (5 bases). Trimming took off 4 bases at V and 3 bases at J, with 13 bases between the two ends. Germline CDR1 MNHEY, CDR2 SMNVEV (reference sequence). The CDR3 is 14 residues long. In DNA, the CDR3 is TGTGCCAGCAGTTCGTCTACAGGCGACTACGAGCAGTACTTC. This translates into CASSSSTGDYEQYF.

This chain's CDR3 is CASSVESGHYNEQFF. Written as DNA, the CDR3 is TGTGCCAGCAGCGTAGAAAGCGGGCACTACAATGAGCAGTTCTTC. The chain couples TRBV9 to TRBJ2-1, with TRBD2 as a possible D gene (6 bases). The germline V gene has CDR1 SGDLS and CDR2 YYNGEE. Between the trimmed V and J ends, which lost 0 bases and 3 bases, there was a span of 10 bases. This CDR3 has 15 residues.

V gene TRBV14 combines with J gene TRBJ1-1, with a weak D call TRBD1 (6 bases). The germline gives CDR1 SGHDN, CDR2 FVKESK. This CDR3 contains 15 residues. Trimming stripped 4 bases from V and 6 bases from J, with 18 bases between. In nucleotides, the CDR3 is TGTGCCAGCAGCCTGGGACAAACCGGCTGGTCTGAAGCTTTCTTT. Translation gives CASSLGQTGWSEAFF.

This chain connects TRBV28 to TRBJ2-7; a weak D match, TRBD1 (6 bases). Looked up from germline, CDR1 is MDHEN and CDR2 is SYDVKM. V was cut by 5 bases and J by 2 bases, with 13 bases left in between. The length of the CDR3 is 14 residues. In DNA, the CDR3 is TGTGCCAGCAGTATTTGGGACACCGCCTACGAGCAGTACTTC. Its translation: CASSIWDTAYEQYF.

The rearrangement links TRBV13 to TRBJ2-7; D is unclear. Germline V CDR1 and CDR2: PRHDT, FYEKMQ (reference sequence). Trimming took 0 bases from V and 3 from J, leaving 6 bases between them. This CDR3 spans 13 amino acids. Written as DNA, the CDR3 is TGTGCCAGCAGCTTAGGCCCTGGCTACGAGCAGTACTTC. Protein sequence: CASSLGPGYEQYF.

The chain couples TRBV12-1 to TRBJ2-6; the table's D call TRBD1 went unverified against the DNA. TRBV12-1 is an annotated pseudogene. The CDR3 runs 17 residues. CDR3 nucleotide sequence: TGTGCCAGCAGCCCTCATTTTGTACAAAGTCGGGCCAACGTCCTGACTTTC. It codes for CASSPHFVQSRANVLTF.

The gene calls are TRBV6-5 and TRBJ1-1, with D unresolved. This CDR3 contains 13 residues. Per germline, CDR1 MNHEY and CDR2 SVGAGI. Deletions cut 7 bases from V and 11 bases from J, with 20 bases between. The chain's CDR3 is CASTPPGSHKAFF. The CDR3 region has the DNA TGTGCCAGCACGCCACCCGGAAGTCACAAGGCTTTCTTT.

V is TRBV4-3 and J is TRBJ2-3; 12 nucleotides match TRBD2. With V trimmed by 0 bases and J by 2 bases, 9 bases remained unmatched. Germline V CDR1 and CDR2: LGHNA, YSLEER. There are 19 residues in the CDR3. The CDR3 here is CASSQDHLAGGPDTDTQYF. Written as DNA, the CDR3 is TGCGCCAGCAGCCAAGATCACCTAGCGGGGGGGCCGGACACAGATACGCAGTATTTT.

CDR3 nucleotides: TGTGCCAGCAGCTTATCGGCACAGGGGGAGGCTTTCTTT. This translates into CASSLSAQGEAFF. This chain uses TRBV7-3 with TRBJ1-1, with 8 bases fitting TRBD1. Germline loops: CDR1 SGHTA, CDR2 FQGTGA. The V and J ends lost 2 bases and 11 bases, in that order; junction bases with no gene match: 7. This CDR3 is 13 amino acids long.

This chain connects TRBV25-1 to TRBJ1-2; maybe TRBD1 (6 bases). Germline V gene sequence: CDR1 MGHDK, CDR2 SYGVNS. The CDR3 is 14 amino acids. Trimming took 2 bases from V and 4 from J, leaving 11 bases between them. CDR3 nucleotides: TGTGCCAGCAGTGAAATGGGGGGCCCCTATGGCTACACCTTC. Its translation is CASSEMGGPYGYTF.

In this sample, this clone turned up once. The CDR3 protein is CASSLGVDGMEELFF. CDR3 in DNA: TGTGCCAGCAGCTTAGGGGTGGACGGGATGGAGGAGCTGTTTTTT. The chain couples TRBV13 to TRBJ2-2, with D possibly being TRBD2 (5 bases). Germline CDR1 PRHDT, CDR2 FYEKMQ (reference sequence). The V end was cut by 0 bases, the J end by 10 bases, with 15 bases between. The CDR3 runs 15 residues.

The chain couples TRBV7-2 to TRBJ1-3, with unresolved D. Germline CDR1 is SGHTA and CDR2 is FQGNSA. The V gene lost 1 base and the J gene lost 0 bases, with 10 bases spanning the gap. The CDR3 length is 16 residues. This chain's CDR3 is CASSLGTVSSGNTIYF. The CDR3 coding sequence is TGTGCCAGCAGCTTAGGGACTGTCAGCTCTGGAAACACCATATATTTT. The full variable domain, with the rest looked up from reference TRBV7-2 and TRBJ1-3, is GAGVSQSPSNKVTEKGKDVELRCDPISGHTALYWYRQSLGQGLEFLIYFQGNSAPDKSGLPSDRFSAERTGGSVSTLTIQRTQQEDSAVYLCASSLGTVSSGNTIYFGEGSWLTVV.

The V and J genes are TRBV27 and TRBJ1-2; no reliable D call. Germline CDR1 and CDR2: MNHEY and SMNVEV (reference sequence). The CDR3 is 13 amino acids. V shed 10 bases and J shed 6 bases, with 18 bases lying between them. The CDR3 here is CAINRMDGNGYTF. The CDR3 nucleotides are TGTGCCATTAACCGAATGGACGGTAATGGCTACACCTTC.